This T cell receptor beta chain was identified during a study of shared T cell receptors in the human thymus. The protocol was immunoSEQ multiplex PCR, while the TCRdb copy is restricted to in-frame clones and leaves out a portion. The sample holds 600,000 or so clones, more than 70% seen once. V lost 0 bases to trimming and J lost 11 bases; unmatched junction nucleotides: 6. This CDR3 has 13 amino acids. CDR1 is MNHEY, CDR2 SMNVEV, per germline (reference sequence). The same data also went into a second study, on human thymus T cells. That study adds: The thymus tissue came from resections taken during corrective heart surgery. There were highly overlapping thymic repertoires among unrelated individuals, as related research reported.

The chain couples TRBV27 to TRBJ1-1; 7 positions agree with TRBD1. Sequencing input: thymocytes. The origin of this receptor is a boy in the first two years of life with a congenital heart defect. CDR3 region: CASSLSGQGDAFF. CDR3 nucleotides: TGTGCCAGCAGTTTATCGGGGCAGGGGGATGCTTTCTTT.